This entry features one T cell receptor (beta chain) sequence. Antigen: not known. TCRdb re-derived calls from the reads in MiXCR, one entry per CDR3 protein. The repertoire holds 650,000 to 850,000 distinct CDR3 sequences, with about 28% as singletons. This specimen comes from a study of T cell repertoires in cytomegalovirus infection. Study outcomes and limitations: Predominance within the ex vivo response was attributable to HLA-C-restricted CMV-specific TCR beta clonotypes.

This CDR3 region has 18 residues. Germline assignment: CDR1 MNHEY and CDR2 SVGAGI. J was trimmed by 2 bases and V by 3 bases; bases with no gene match: 15. The source was cultured CD8+ T cells from PBMCs, collected from culture after CMV antigen stimulation. The rearrangement uses TRBV6-5 and TRBJ2-5; 7 bases are a match to TRBD2. The source is a human donor in good health (CMV status not recorded). Some clones in this sample may be carry-over from other donors' samples. CDR3 protein: CASSYAIARAGEQETQYF. For the CDR3, the DNA is TGTGCCAGCAGTTATGCTATCGCCAGGGCGGGGGAACAAGAGACCCAGTACTTC.